A single T cell receptor (beta chain) is shown here with its context. The antigen is unknown. This specimen belongs to a study of cytomegalovirus exposure and HLA in healthy donors. Background on the study: About 85 million unique TCR sequences came from HLA-typed donors in an early release. Study-wide findings and caveats: TRBV6-2, TRBV6-3 and other indistinguishable V segments were excluded. According to an earlier analysis, most TCR beta V segments yielded productive rearrangements about 87% or about 30% of the time. In a later analysis, donors in an Asian-associated ancestry cluster reportedly had fewer N-insertions in productive TCRs than the cohort mean.

The CDR3 is 14 amino acids. V dropped 5 bases and J dropped 5 bases, with 13 bases sitting between them. Germline V lookup: CDR1 MNHNS, CDR2 SASEGT. PCR involved 60 Vbeta and 13 Jbeta primers. Using immunoSEQ multiplex PCR, the repertoire was profiled, and TCRdb retains in-frame clones only, with some absent. The data contain approximately 120,000 clones, more than 60% of them seen just once; the ten biggest clones take up around 14%. Sequencing used PBMCs. The receptor was isolated from an older woman in good health and CMV-seropositive. This chain links TRBV6-1 with TRBJ1-5, with D maybe TRBD1 (6 bases). The chain's CDR3 is CASSIHRADQPQHF. The CDR3 DNA follows: TGTGCCAGCAGTATTCACAGGGCTGATCAGCCCCAGCATTTT.